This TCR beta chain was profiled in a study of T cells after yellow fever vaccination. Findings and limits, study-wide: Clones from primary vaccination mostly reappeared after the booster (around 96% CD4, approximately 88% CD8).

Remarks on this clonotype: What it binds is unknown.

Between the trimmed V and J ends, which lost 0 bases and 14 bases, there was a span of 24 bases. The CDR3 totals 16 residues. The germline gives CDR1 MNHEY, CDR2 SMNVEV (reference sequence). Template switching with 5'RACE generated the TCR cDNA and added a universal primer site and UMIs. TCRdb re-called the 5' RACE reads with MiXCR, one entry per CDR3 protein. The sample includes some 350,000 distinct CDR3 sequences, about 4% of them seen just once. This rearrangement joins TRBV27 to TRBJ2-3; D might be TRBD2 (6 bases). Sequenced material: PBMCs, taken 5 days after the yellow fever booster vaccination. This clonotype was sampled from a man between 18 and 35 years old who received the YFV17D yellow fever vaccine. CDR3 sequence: CASSLSVLAAPFGVYF. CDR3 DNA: TGTGCCAGCAGTTTATCAGTATTAGCGGCGCCTTTTGGGGTGTATTTT.